The clone carrying this T cell receptor beta chain was counted a single time. CDR1 and CDR2 (germline): LNHDA, SQIVND (reference sequence). This CDR3 has 15 amino acids. Trimming took 4 bases from V and 3 from J; bases not matched to a gene: 3. Recruits, aged about 18 to 95 years, lived in 20 to 30 US areas. This table comes from immunoSEQ multiplex PCR, and its TCRdb copy is limited to in-frame clones, with some not included. The data contain hundreds of thousands of clones, around 91% of them singletons. These data are taken from a study of blood T cell repertoires in COVID-19. Study summary: T cells, B-cell-depleted T cells, or PBMCs supplied cDNA or gDNA.

The sample taken for sequencing was PBMCs or T cells enriched from blood (not recorded which). This TCR was recovered from a woman aged 18-29 years with acute COVID-19. The J gene is TRBJ1-4, the V gene TRBV19, with TRBD1 matching over 9 bases. Written as DNA, the CDR3 is TGTGCCAGTAGTAGGGGACAGGGATCTAATGAAAAACTGTTTTTT. Translated: CASSRGQGSNEKLFF. The full variable domain, its missing parts supplied by reference TRBV19 and TRBJ1-4, is DGGITQSPKYLFRKEGQNVTLSCEQNLNHDAMYWYRQDPGQGLRLIYYSQIVNDFQKGDIAEGYSVSREKKESFPLTVTSAQKNPTAFYLCASSRGQGSNEKLFFGSGTQLSVL.